This TCR beta chain was profiled in a study of T cells in Graves' hyperthyroidism and ophthalmopathy. The CDR3 has 15 residues. Germline loops: CDR1 MNHNS, CDR2 SASEGT. Losses at the gene ends were 8 bases for V and 5 bases for J; bases not matched to a gene: 11. Template material for amplifying TCR beta CDR3 regions consisted of RNA transcripts. The TCR CDR3 was amplified in a first-round RT-PCR using the HTBI primer set. TCRdb fed the multiplex PCR reads into MiXCR, producing one record per CDR3 protein. The sample shows around 350,000 distinct CDR3 sequences, roughly 15% of them seen only once. The sample was blood. This chain connects TRBV6-1 to TRBJ2-2; 7 positions match TRBD1. The receptor's source is a woman aged 55-69 years with Graves' ophthalmopathy. The CDR3 loop is CASEFMMTGTGELFF. In nucleotides, the CDR3 is TGTGCCAGCGAATTCATGATGACAGGGACCGGGGAGCTGTTTTTT.